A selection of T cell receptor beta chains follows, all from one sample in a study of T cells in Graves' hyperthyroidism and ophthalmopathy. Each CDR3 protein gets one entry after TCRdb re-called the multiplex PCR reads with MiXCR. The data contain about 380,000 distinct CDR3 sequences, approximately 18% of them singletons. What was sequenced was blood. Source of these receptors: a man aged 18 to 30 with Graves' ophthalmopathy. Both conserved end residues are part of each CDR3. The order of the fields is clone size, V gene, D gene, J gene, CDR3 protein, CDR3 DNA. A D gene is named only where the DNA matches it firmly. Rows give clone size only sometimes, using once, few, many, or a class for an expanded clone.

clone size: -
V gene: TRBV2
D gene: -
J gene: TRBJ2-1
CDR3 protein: CASSEESSAAGRGVYNEQFF
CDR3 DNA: TGTGCCAGCAGTGAAGAGAGTTCTGCTGCGGGGCGGGGAGTCTACAATGAGCAGTTCTTC

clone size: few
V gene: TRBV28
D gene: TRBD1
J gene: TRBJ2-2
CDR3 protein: CASSLRDSDTGELFF
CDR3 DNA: TGTGCCAGCAGTTTAAGGGACAGCGACACCGGGGAGCTGTTTTTT

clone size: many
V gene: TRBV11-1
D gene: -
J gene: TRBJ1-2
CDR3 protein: CASSPARGKNGYTF
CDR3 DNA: TGTGCCAGCAGCCCTGCGCGGGGGAAAAATGGCTACACCTTC

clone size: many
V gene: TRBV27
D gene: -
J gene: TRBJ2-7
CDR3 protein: CASCLSIGYEQYF
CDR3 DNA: TGTGCCAGTTGTCTGAGTATCGGATACGAGCAGTACTTC

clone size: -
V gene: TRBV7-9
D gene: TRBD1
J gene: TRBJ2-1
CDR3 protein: CASPQGEPEFF
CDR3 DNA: TGTGCCAGCCCGCAGGGGGAACCCGAGTTCTTC

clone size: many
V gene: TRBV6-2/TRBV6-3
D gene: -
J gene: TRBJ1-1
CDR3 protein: CASSPRPLFHDAFF
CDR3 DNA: TGTGCCAGCAGCCCCAGGCCGCTTTTCCACGACGCTTTCTTT

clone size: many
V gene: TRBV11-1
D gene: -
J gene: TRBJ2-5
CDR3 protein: CASSFSGGRPVHEKTQYF
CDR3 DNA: TGTGCCAGCAGCTTCAGTGGGGGGCGACCTGTCCATGAGAAGACCCAGTACTTC

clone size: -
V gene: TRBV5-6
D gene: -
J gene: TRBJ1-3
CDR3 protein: CASERGASGNTIYF
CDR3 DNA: TGTGCCAGCGAGAGGGGGGCCTCTGGAAACACCATATATTTT

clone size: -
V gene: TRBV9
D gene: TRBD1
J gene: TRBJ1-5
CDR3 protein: CASSVGQGVNSNQPQHF
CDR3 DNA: TGTGCCAGCAGCGTCGGACAGGGAGTCAATAGCAATCAGCCCCAGCATTTT

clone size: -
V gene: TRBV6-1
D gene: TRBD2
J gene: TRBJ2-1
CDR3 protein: CASSPPGLAEYNEQFF
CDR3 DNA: TGTGCCAGCAGCCCCCCGGGACTAGCAGAGTACAATGAGCAGTTCTTC

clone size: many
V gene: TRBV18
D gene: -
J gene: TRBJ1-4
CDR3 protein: CASSPSAGRHEKLFF
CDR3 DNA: TGTGCCAGCTCACCATCTGCAGGGCGGCATGAAAAACTGTTTTTT

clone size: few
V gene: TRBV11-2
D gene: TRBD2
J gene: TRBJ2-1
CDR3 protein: CASMSTSGGRGEQFF
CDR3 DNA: TGTGCCAGCATGAGTACTAGCGGGGGGCGGGGTGAGCAGTTCTTC

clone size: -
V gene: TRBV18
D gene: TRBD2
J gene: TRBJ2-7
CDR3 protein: CASSQDRTSLYEQYF
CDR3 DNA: TGTGCCAGCTCACAAGATCGGACTAGTTTGTACGAGCAGTACTTC

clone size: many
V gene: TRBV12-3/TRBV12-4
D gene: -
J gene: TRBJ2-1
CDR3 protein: CASSLVSSYNEQFF
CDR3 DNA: TGTGCCAGCAGTTTGGTAAGCTCCTACAATGAGCAGTTCTTC

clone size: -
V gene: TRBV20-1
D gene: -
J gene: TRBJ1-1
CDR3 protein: CSAIGQLNTEAFF
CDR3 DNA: TGCAGTGCTATTGGACAGCTGAACACTGAAGCTTTCTTT

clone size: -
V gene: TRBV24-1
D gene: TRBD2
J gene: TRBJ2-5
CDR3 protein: CATSDLTSGGAGETQYF
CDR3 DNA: TGTGCCACCAGTGATCTGACTAGCGGGGGGGCCGGGGAGACCCAGTACTTC

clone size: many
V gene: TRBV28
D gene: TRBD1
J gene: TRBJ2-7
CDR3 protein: CASSDRAGEQYF
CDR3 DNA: TGTGCCAGCAGCGACAGGGCCGGCGAGCAGTACTTC

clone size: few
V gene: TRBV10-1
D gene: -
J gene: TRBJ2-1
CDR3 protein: CASSGQGGSNEQFF
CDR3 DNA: TGCGCCAGCAGTGGACAGGGAGGTAGTAATGAGCAGTTCTTC

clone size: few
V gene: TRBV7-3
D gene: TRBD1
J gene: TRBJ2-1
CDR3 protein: CASSYRGVGEQFF
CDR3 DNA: TGTGCCAGCAGTTACAGGGGGGTAGGTGAGCAGTTCTTC

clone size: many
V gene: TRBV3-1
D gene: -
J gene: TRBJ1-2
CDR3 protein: CASSHRGSGYTF
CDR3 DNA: TGTGCCAGCAGCCACAGGGGTTCCGGCTACACCTTC

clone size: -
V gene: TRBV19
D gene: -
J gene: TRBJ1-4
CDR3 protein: CASSIGVTRTNEKLFF
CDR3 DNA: TGTGCCAGTAGTATTGGAGTTACCAGAACTAATGAAAAACTGTTTTTT

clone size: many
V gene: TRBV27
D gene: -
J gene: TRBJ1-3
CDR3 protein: CASSSDGQGGSRNTIYF
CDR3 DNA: TGTGCCAGCAGTTCAGATGGCCAGGGAGGATCTAGAAACACCATATATTTT

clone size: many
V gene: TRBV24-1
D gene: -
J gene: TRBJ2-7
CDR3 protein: CATSARSSYEQYF
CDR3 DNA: TGTGCCACCAGTGCCAGGAGCTCCTACGAGCAGTACTTC

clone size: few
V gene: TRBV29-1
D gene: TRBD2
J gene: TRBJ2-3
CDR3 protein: CSLTSVGTDTQYF
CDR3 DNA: TGCAGCCTTACTAGCGTCGGCACAGATACGCAGTATTTT

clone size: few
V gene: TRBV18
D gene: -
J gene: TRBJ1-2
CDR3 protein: CASSPPSSNYGYTF
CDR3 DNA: TGTGCCAGCTCACCACCCTCCTCTAACTATGGCTACACCTTC

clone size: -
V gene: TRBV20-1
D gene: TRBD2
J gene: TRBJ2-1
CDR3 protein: CSAREPGLGNEQFF
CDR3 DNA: TGCAGTGCTAGAGAACCGGGACTAGGAAATGAGCAGTTCTTC

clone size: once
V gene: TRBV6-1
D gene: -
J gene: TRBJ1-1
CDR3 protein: CASSQRRGNLNTEAFF
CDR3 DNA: TGTGCCAGCAGTCAGAGGAGGGGAAACCTCAACACTGAAGCTTTCTTT

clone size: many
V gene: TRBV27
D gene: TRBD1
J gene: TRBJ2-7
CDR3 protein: CASSSGTGGYEQYF
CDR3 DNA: TGTGCCAGCAGTTCCGGGACAGGGGGGTACGAGCAGTACTTC